The subject of this entry is one T cell receptor (beta chain). What it binds is unknown. One end of the junction is discordant with germline, which a read error may explain. This entry is derived from a study of T cells in Graves' hyperthyroidism and ophthalmopathy. Study results and limitations: Most thyroid clonotypes expanded above 0.001 were also detected in blood.

Researchers took RNA transcripts and amplified the TCR beta CDR3 regions from them. TCR CDR3 regions were first amplified by RT-PCR with HTBI primers. Each CDR3 protein is one row after TCRdb ran MiXCR on the multiplex PCR reads. The profile shows around 600,000 distinct CDR3 sequences, about 45% of them singletons. Uncontrolled infection, other autoimmune disease, pregnancy or lactation excluded patients. Germline V gene lookup returns CDR1 SNHLY and CDR2 FYNNEI. CDR3 length: 13 amino acids. The chain recombines TRBV2 with TRBJ2-2; no reliable D call. This sequence was found in an adult man with Graves' disease, either hyperthyroidism or ophthalmopathy (not recorded which). Sequencing was performed on peripheral blood or thyroid tissue (not recorded which). CDR3 nucleotides: TGTGCCAGCAGGGAAGATGGGGTCGGGGAGCTGTTTTTT. Amino acids: CASREDGVGELFF.